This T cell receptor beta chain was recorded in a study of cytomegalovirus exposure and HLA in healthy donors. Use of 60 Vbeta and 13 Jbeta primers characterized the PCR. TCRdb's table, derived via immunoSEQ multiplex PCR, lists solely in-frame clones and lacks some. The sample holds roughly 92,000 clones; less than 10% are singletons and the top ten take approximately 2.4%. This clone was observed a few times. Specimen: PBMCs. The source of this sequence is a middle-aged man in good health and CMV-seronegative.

The CDR3 coding sequence is TGTGCCAGCAGTGGACAGGGTAACTATGGCTACACCTTC. It specifies CASSGQGNYGYTF. This chain joins TRBV27 and TRBJ1-2; 8 nucleotides match TRBD1. The CDR3 totals 13 residues. Germline V gives CDR1 MNHEY, CDR2 SMNVEV (reference sequence). V was pared by 5 bases and J by 1 base, with 0 bases of the junction left unmatched.